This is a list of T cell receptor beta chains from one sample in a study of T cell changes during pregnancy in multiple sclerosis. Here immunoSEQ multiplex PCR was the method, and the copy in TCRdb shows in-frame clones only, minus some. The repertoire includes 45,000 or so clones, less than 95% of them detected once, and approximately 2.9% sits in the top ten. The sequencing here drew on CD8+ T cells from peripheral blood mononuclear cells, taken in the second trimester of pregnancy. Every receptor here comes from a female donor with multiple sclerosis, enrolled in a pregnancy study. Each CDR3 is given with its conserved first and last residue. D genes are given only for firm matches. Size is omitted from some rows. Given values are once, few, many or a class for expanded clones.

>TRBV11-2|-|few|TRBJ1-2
CASRPGTYTYGYTF
TGTGCCAGCAGACCCGGGACATACACTTATGGCTACACCTTC
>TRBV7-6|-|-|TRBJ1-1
CASSLTGFGFGTEAFF
TGTGCCAGCAGCTTAACAGGGTTCGGCTTTGGCACTGAAGCTTTCTTT
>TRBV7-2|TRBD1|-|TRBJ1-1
CASSRTGPIYTEAFF
TGTGCCAGCAGCCGGACAGGCCCCATCTACACTGAAGCTTTCTTT
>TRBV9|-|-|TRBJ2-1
CASSVVTASYNEQFF
TGTGCCAGCAGCGTAGTGACAGCCTCCTACAATGAGCAGTTCTTC
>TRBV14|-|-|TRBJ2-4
CASSPPQGWRGLYLAKNIQYF
TGTGCCAGCAGCCCTCCCCAGGGCTGGCGGGGGCTTTACCTAGCCAAAAACATTCAGTACTTC
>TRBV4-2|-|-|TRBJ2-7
CASSQGRDTYEQYF
TGTGCCAGCAGCCAAGGCAGGGACACCTACGAGCAGTACTTC
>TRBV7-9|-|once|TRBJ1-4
CASSSRDWDEKLFF
TGTGCCAGCAGCTCTCGGGACTGGGATGAAAAACTGTTTTTT
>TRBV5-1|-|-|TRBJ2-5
CASRTDPWETQYF
TGCGCCAGCAGAACAGATCCCTGGGAGACCCAGTACTTC
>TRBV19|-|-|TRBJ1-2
CASSMRRQSHGYTF
TGTGCCAGTAGTATGCGCCGACAATCCCATGGCTACACCTTC
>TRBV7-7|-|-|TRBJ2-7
CASSSGGPGYEQYF
TGTGCTAGCAGCTCCGGAGGGCCCGGCTACGAGCAGTACTTC
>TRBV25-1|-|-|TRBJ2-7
CASSALGQGYEQYF
TGTGCCAGCAGTGCTCTAGGGCAGGGTTACGAGCAGTACTTC
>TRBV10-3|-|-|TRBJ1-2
CAIRPGPSNYGYTF
TGTGCCATCAGGCCAGGGCCTTCTAACTATGGCTACACCTTC
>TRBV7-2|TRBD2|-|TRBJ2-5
CASSLIAGGTTRPQETQYF
TGTGCCAGCAGCTTAATAGCGGGGGGGACGACGAGACCCCAAGAGACCCAGTACTTC
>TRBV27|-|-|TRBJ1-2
CASSHGGEGYTF
TGTGCCAGCAGCCATGGCGGGGAAGGCTACACCTTC
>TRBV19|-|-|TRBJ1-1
CASNSGGLTEAFF
TGTGCCAGTAATTCCGGGGGGCTCACTGAAGCTTTCTTT
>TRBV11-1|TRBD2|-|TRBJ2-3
CASSLSGGVSDTQYF
TGTGCCAGCAGCCTCAGCGGGGGGGTGTCCGATACGCAGTATTTT
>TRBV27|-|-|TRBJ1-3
CATADRAVSGNTIYF
TGTGCCACCGCAGACAGAGCTGTATCTGGAAACACCATATATTTT
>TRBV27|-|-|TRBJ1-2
CASSSLGEGNYGYTF
TGTGCCAGCAGTTCGCTGGGAGAAGGGAACTATGGCTACACCTTC
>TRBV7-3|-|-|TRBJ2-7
CASSLDGGPSYEQYF
TGTGCCAGCAGCTTAGACGGGGGACCCTCCTACGAGCAGTACTTC
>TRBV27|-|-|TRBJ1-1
CASSLGGEAFF
TGTGCCAGCAGCTTAGGGGGGGAAGCTTTCTTT
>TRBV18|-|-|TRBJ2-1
CASSPTDVTGFNEQFF
TGTGCCAGCTCACCTACTGACGTCACAGGATTCAATGAGCAGTTCTTC
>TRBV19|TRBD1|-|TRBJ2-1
CASSSRQGAYNEQFF
TGTGCCAGTAGTAGTAGACAGGGGGCATACAATGAGCAGTTCTTC
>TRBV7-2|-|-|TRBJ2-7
CASSPAADSYEQYF
TGTGCCAGCAGCCCAGCGGCAGATTCCTACGAGCAGTACTTC
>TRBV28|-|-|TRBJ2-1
CASSLGQNNEQFF
TGTGCCAGCAGCCTTGGGCAGAACAATGAGCAGTTCTTC
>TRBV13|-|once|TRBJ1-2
CASSLAQGPNYGYTF
TGTGCCAGCAGCTTAGCCCAGGGGCCCAACTATGGCTACACCTTC
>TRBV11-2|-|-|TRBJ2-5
CASSFTGETQYF
TGTGCCAGCAGCTTTACGGGAGAGACCCAGTACTTC
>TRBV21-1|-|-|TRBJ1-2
CASSFKRRVGYTF
TGTGCCAGCAGCTTCAAGAGGAGGGTCGGCTACACCTTC
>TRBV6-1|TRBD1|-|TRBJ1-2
CASSGTGGWDGYTF
TGTGCCAGCAGCGGGACAGGGGGATGGGATGGCTACACCTTC
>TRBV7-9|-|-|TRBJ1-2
CASSPTTGALPEWGYTF
TGTGCCAGCAGCCCTACGACAGGAGCCCTCCCCGAGTGGGGCTACACCTTC
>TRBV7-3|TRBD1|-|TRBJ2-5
CASSLNPGGGETQYF
TGTGCCAGCAGCTTAAATCCAGGGGGCGGGGAGACCCAGTACTTC
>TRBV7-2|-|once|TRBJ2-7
CASSQRFYEQYF
TGTGCCAGCAGCCAGAGGTTCTACGAGCAGTACTTC
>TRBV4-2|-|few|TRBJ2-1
CASSQSPGESYNEQFF
TGTGCCAGCAGCCAATCCCCGGGGGAGTCCTACAATGAGCAGTTCTTC
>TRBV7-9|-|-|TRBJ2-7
CASSPSGTYEQYF
TGTGCCAGCAGCCCTTCCGGGACCTACGAGCAGTACTTC
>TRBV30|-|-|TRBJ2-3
CAWLELAVSTDTQYF
TGTGCCTGGCTAGAATTGGCGGTGTCCACAGATACGCAGTATTTT
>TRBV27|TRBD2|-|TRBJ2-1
CASSVLSSGGANEQFF
TGTGCCAGCAGTGTCCTTTCTAGCGGGGGGGCGAATGAGCAGTTCTTC
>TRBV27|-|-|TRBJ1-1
CASSIQMNTEAFF
TGTGCCAGCAGCATACAGATGAACACTGAAGCTTTCTTT
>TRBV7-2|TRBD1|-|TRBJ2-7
CASSLGVRTGDEQYF
TGTGCCAGCAGCTTAGGGGTCAGGACAGGGGACGAGCAGTACTTC
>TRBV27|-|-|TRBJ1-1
CASSLWQGRTEAFF
TGTGCCAGCAGTTTATGGCAGGGCCGGACTGAAGCTTTCTTT
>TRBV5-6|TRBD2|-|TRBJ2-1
CASTTPGGVGNEQFF
TGTGCCAGCACCACCCCGGGGGGGGTAGGAAATGAGCAGTTCTTC
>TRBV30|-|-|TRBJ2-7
CAWSVVLAILDEQYF
TGTGCCTGGAGTGTAGTACTAGCAATACTCGACGAGCAGTACTTC
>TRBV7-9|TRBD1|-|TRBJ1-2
CASSSTGAFNYGYTF
TGTGCCAGCAGTTCCACAGGGGCGTTTAACTATGGCTACACCTTC
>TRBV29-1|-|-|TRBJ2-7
CSVAITGRYEQYF
TGCAGCGTTGCTATAACAGGCCGATACGAGCAGTACTTC
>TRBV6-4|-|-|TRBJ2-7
CASRHNTSYEQYF
TGTGCCAGCCGCCACAATACCTCCTACGAGCAGTACTTC
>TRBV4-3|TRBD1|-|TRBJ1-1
CASSQDPLGGLDTEAFF
TGCGCCAGCAGCCAAGATCCACTAGGGGGCTTGGACACTGAAGCTTTCTTT
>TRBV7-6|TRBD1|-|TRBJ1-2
CASSHGTGDGYTF
TGTGCCAGCAGCCATGGGACAGGGGACGGCTACACCTTC
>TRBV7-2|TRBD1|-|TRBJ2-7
CASSLDRGYEQYF
TGTGCCAGCAGCTTAGACAGGGGCTACGAGCAGTACTTC
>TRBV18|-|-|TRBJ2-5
CASSPSDTYQETQYF
TGTGCCAGCTCACCCTCGGACACATACCAAGAGACCCAGTACTTC
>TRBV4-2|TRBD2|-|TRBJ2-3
CASSHSVSGGDTDTQYF
TGTGCCAGCAGCCATTCAGTTAGCGGGGGGGACACAGATACGCAGTATTTT
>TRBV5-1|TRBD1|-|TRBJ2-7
CASRTGSGEQYF
TGCGCCAGCAGGACAGGGTCGGGGGAGCAGTACTTC
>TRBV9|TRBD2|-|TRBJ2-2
CASSVELAGGQAGELFF
TGTGCCAGCAGCGTAGAACTAGCGGGGGGGCAAGCCGGGGAGCTGTTTTTT
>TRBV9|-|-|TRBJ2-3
CASSVGSRPDTQYF
TGTGCCAGCAGCGTCGGGAGCCGACCAGATACGCAGTATTTT
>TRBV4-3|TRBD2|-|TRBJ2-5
CASSQDSGGIKETQYF
TGCGCCAGCAGCCAAGATTCGGGGGGGATAAAGGAGACCCAGTACTTC
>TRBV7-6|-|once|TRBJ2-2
CASRPDGGTGELFF
TGTGCCAGCAGACCGGACGGAGGCACCGGGGAGCTGTTTTTT
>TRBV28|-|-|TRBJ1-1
CASSLYTEAFF
TGTGCCAGCAGCCTTTACACTGAAGCTTTCTTT
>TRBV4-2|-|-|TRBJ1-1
CASSQIGANSEAFF
TGTGCCAGCAGCCAGATAGGAGCAAATAGTGAAGCTTTCTTT
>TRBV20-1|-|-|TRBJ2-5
CSRTKETQYF
TGCAGCCGGACTAAAGAGACCCAGTACTTC
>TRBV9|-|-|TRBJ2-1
CASSVGGTPTYNEQFF
TGTGCCAGCAGCGTAGGGGGGACACCAACCTACAATGAGCAGTTCTTC
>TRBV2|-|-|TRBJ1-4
CASSEGELFF
TGTGCCAGCAGCGAGGGGGAACTGTTTTTT